The present entry profiles one TCR beta chain with its context. Its specificity is not known. The data originate from a study of cytomegalovirus exposure and HLA in healthy donors. Notes on the study in general: Across donors, sequencing depth was assumed by presence/absence analyses to be roughly uniform. Segments of the TCR beta V type were, in most cases, productive about 90% or about 30% of the time in an earlier analysis. Apparent HLA restriction characterized most CMV-associated TCR beta chains in a later analysis.

The CDR3 sequence is 13 residues long. Germline CDR1 LNHDA, CDR2 SQIVND (reference sequence). Unmatched junction bases numbered 5, after V lost 5 bases and J lost 5 bases. Whether this donor was CMV seropositive was not recorded. The PCR ran on 60 Vbeta and 13 Jbeta primers. The assay was immunoSEQ multiplex PCR, and TCRdb's table has in-frame clones only and misses some. Among roughly 140,000 clones listed, 73% were seen once. V usage is TRBV19 and J usage is TRBJ2-5; 7 bases align to TRBD1. The source material was PBMCs. This receptor was identified in a human donor in good health. CDR3 amino acids: CASSAPGGETQYF. The DNA for the CDR3 is TGTGCCAGTAGTGCCCCAGGGGGTGAGACCCAGTACTTC.